This T cell receptor beta chain was found in a study of cytomegalovirus exposure and HLA in healthy donors. In the study overall: HLA-typed donors were the source of approximately 85 million unique TCRs held in an early data release. Clustering assigned 70% to 85% of the approximately 390 genotyped donors to the Caucasian-associated ancestry cluster. Points from the study as a whole: Several top significant clusters appeared, in a later analysis, to be linked to common viral pathogens. A few CMV-associated chains proved CMV antigen-specific in vitro.

Trimming removed 3 bases at V and 0 bases at J, with 4 bases between. The CDR3 runs to 12 residues. The germline V gene has CDR1 SGHRS and CDR2 YFSETQ. Primers for the PCR totalled 60 Vbeta and 13 Jbeta. The repertoire was sequenced with immunoSEQ multiplex PCR; TCRdb's copy has only in-frame clones and lacks some. The sample has 150,000 to 200,000 clones; almost 85% are singletons. Concerning this clone itself: Its cognate antigen is unknown.

The chain couples TRBV5-1 to TRBJ2-7; D gene uncertain. Sequenced sample: PBMCs. This TCR came from a woman in her forties or fifties in good health and CMV-seronegative. The CDR3 DNA reads TGCGCCAGCAGCTCCATCTCCTACGAGCAGTACTTC. This translates into CASSSISYEQYF.